This T cell receptor beta chain was identified during a study of beta chain features in type 1 diabetes. The study, taken as a whole, reports: Significant though moderate, a shortening of TCRB CDR3s appeared in all four CD4+ subsets of Type 1 diabetes patients.

CD4+ naive, central memory, regulatory and stem cell-like memory subsets were isolated by sorting on CD45RO/CCR7/CD25/CD127/CD95/CD27. Expressed TCRB transcripts were sequenced because the isolated RNA had all been reverse transcribed beforehand. Profiled with immunoSEQ multiplex PCR; TCRdb holds only in-frame clones, not every one. The sample carries around 650,000 clones, 12% recorded once. The CDR3 sequence is 15 residues long. V trimming: 2 bases; J trimming: 8 bases; junction bases outside the gene matches: 8. Germline CDR1 SGHRS, CDR2 YFSETQ. To note about this clone: Its cognate antigen is unknown.

This receptor was taken from a man aged 25 to 45 with type 1 diabetes. The material sequenced was naive CD4+ T cells from blood. The chain combines TRBV5-1 with TRBJ1-3, with 9 bases aligning to TRBD1. CDR3 sequence: CASSFETGGSDTIYF. Written as DNA, the CDR3 is TGCGCCAGCAGCTTTGAGACAGGGGGTTCGGACACCATATATTTT.